The 21 T cell receptor beta chains presented below share a single source sample, sequenced in a study of T cells in Graves' hyperthyroidism and ophthalmopathy. It was RNA transcripts that yielded the amplified TCR beta CDR3 regions. TCR CDR3 underwent first-round RT-PCR with the HTBI primer set. TCRdb analysed the multiplex PCR reads with MiXCR anew, one entry per CDR3 protein. The sample lists approximately 620,000 distinct CDR3 sequences, roughly 14% occurring once. Sample: blood. The receptors were sampled from a woman in her twenties or thirties with Graves' hyperthyroidism that later progressed to Graves' ophthalmopathy.

This clonotype was seen at least ten times. The chain joins TRBV27 to TRBJ1-2; no clear D gene. Germline V gene lookup returns CDR1 MNHEY and CDR2 SMNVEV (reference sequence). The CDR3 runs to 15 residues. V lost 5 bases and J lost 1, with 14 bases in between. The CDR3 bases are TGTGCCAGCAGTCCTACCACGCTTCTTAACTATGGCTACACCTTC. This translates into CASSPTTLLNYGYTF.

This clonotype was counted ten times or more. This chain links TRBV19 with TRBJ1-5; TRBD1 agrees at 7 bases. This CDR3 is 15 amino acids long. V lost 4 bases to trimming and J lost 2 bases; unmatched junction nucleotides: 5. Germline V CDR1 and CDR2: LNHDA, SQIVND (reference sequence). The CDR3 spells CASSRDRDGNQPQHF. The CDR3 nucleotides are TGTGCCAGTAGTAGAGACAGGGATGGCAATCAGCCCCAGCATTTT.

V usage is TRBV5-1 and J usage is TRBJ2-3; either TRBD1 or TRBD2 may fit D (6 bases each). Germline V lookup: CDR1 SGHRS, CDR2 YFSETQ. The ends were cut back, 3 bases at V and 5 bases at J, with 13 bases in the middle. This CDR3 contains 14 residues. The CDR3 spells CASSSGGGLDTQYF. CDR3 coding DNA: TGCGCCAGCAGCTCTGGAGGGGGGTTAGATACGCAGTATTTT. Supplemented by reference TRBV5-1 and TRBJ2-3, the full variable domain reads KAGVTQTPRYLIKTRGQQVTLSCSPISGHRSVSWYQQTPGQGLQFLFEYFSETQRNKGNFPGRFSGRQFSNSRSEMNVSTLELGDSALYLCASSSGGGLDTQYFGPGTRLTVL.

In its sample, this clonotype was seen many times. This rearrangement joins TRBV2 to TRBJ1-6; D is unresolved. Germline V gene sequence: CDR1 SNHLY, CDR2 FYNNEI. This CDR3 spans 13 amino acids. V lost 7 bases, J lost 11 bases, and 15 bases lay in between. The CDR3 DNA reads as TGTGCCAGCAATAACGCCGGGAGGGCACCCCTCCACTTT. Protein: CASNNAGRAPLHF.

This clonotype came up many times. CDR3 sequence reads: CSSQGLVETQYF. The CDR3 DNA is TGCAGTTCGCAGGGACTAGTTGAGACCCAGTACTTC. The J gene is TRBJ2-5, the V gene TRBV20-1; 8 bases are a match to TRBD2. Germline V gives CDR1 DFQATT, CDR2 SNEGSKA (reference sequence). The CDR3 runs to 12 residues. The junction had 7 bases not matched to a gene; V was cut back by 8 bases and J by 5 bases.

This sequence joins TRBV7-3 and TRBJ2-2, with 8 bases that match TRBD1. This CDR3 has 16 residues. Trimming took 5 bases from V and 0 from J; bases not matched to a gene: 5. Germline V gene lookup returns CDR1 SGHTA and CDR2 FQGTGA. CDR3 region: CASSRTGNANTGELFF. The CDR3 DNA follows: TGTGCCAGCAGCCGGACAGGGAACGCGAACACCGGGGAGCTGTTTTTT.

This clonotype was detected many times. The chain has TRBV4-1 and TRBJ2-7; D not resolved. The CDR3 consists of 13 residues. Germline loops: CDR1 MGHRA, CDR2 YSYEKL. Trimming took 1 base from V and 3 from J, leaving 7 bases between them. CDR3 sequence reads: CASSQGTYYEQYF. CDR3 coding DNA: TGCGCCAGCAGCCAAGGGACGTACTACGAGCAGTACTTC.

This clonotype was seen ten or more times. This chain links TRBV13 with TRBJ1-4, with D unclear. Trimming left V 2 bases short and J 8 bases short, with 9 bases between. The length of the CDR3 is 13 residues. The germline V gene has CDR1 PRHDT and CDR2 FYEKMQ (reference sequence). The DNA for the CDR3 is TGTGCCAGCAGCTTACGGGGTTCGGAAAAACTGTTTTTT. This gives the protein CASSLRGSEKLFF.

The chain is built from TRBV4-1 and TRBJ2-1, with D tentatively TRBD2 (5 bases). The ends were cut back, 3 bases at V and 10 bases at J, with 13 bases in the middle. CDR1 is MGHRA, CDR2 YSYEKL, per germline. The CDR3 covers 13 residues. CDR3 protein: CASSHGMALEQFF. Written as DNA, the CDR3 is TGCGCCAGCAGCCACGGGATGGCTTTAGAGCAGTTCTTC.

This clonotype occurred a few times. The chain has TRBV6-1 and TRBJ2-1; 10 bases align to TRBD2. Per germline, CDR1 MNHNS and CDR2 SASEGT. There are 16 residues in the CDR3. V lost 8 bases, J lost 6 bases, and 13 bases stayed unmatched. CDR3 residues: CASQEQASGSLNEQFF. The CDR3 nucleotides read TGTGCCAGCCAAGAGCAGGCTAGCGGGAGCCTCAATGAGCAGTTCTTC.

Many counts were recorded for this clonotype. The V and J genes are TRBV7-2 and TRBJ1-2, with 7 bases identical to TRBD1. From germline, CDR1 is SGHTA and CDR2 FQGNSA. The V and J ends lost 5 bases and 8 bases, in that order; junction bases with no gene match: 14. This CDR3 comprises 15 residues. Written as DNA, the CDR3 is TGTGCCAGCAGCCCTGGGACGAGGGGGCGTGGAGGCTACACCTTC. Translated: CASSPGTRGRGGYTF.

This clonotype was recorded many times. The gene calls are TRBV28 and TRBJ1-5; D might be TRBD1 (5 bases). Germline assignment: CDR1 MDHEN and CDR2 SYDVKM. V was shortened by 6 bases and J by 1 base, with 10 bases between the two germline ends. The CDR3 has 14 amino acids. For the CDR3, the DNA is TGTGCCAGCAGACGACAGTTAAGCAATCAGCCCCAGCATTTT. This translates into CASRRQLSNQPQHF.

This clonotype occurred many times. The chain employs TRBV19 and TRBJ2-1; 11 bases map to TRBD1. With 3 bases clipped from V and 4 bases from J, the junction kept 5 bases outside the gene matches. Germline V CDR1 and CDR2: LNHDA, SQIVND (reference sequence). CDR3 size: 16 residues. This CDR3 is CASSITGQGVYNEQFF. CDR3 coding DNA: TGTGCCAGTAGTATCACGGGACAGGGGGTATACAATGAGCAGTTCTTC.

This clonotype was detected a few times. The germline gene is not matched at one end of the junction; a read error may be the cause. This chain connects TRBV7-9 to TRBJ2-2, with D tentatively TRBD1 (6 bases). Germline-derived CDR1 and CDR2 are SEHNR and FQNEAQ (reference sequence). The CDR3 runs 14 residues. CDR3 region: CASSGGTNTGELFF. The CDR3, as DNA: TGTGCAAGCAGTGGGGGCACGAACACCGGGGAGCTGTTTTTT.

This clonotype showed up many times. The gene calls are TRBV12-3 or TRBV12-4 and TRBJ1-6; possible D gene TRBD1, 5 bases. This CDR3 comprises 13 residues. Trimming took 5 bases from V and 7 from J, leaving 9 bases between them. The CDR3 here is CASSTGRNSPLHF. CDR3 DNA sequence: TGTGCCAGCAGTACGGGACGGAATTCACCCCTCCACTTT.

This clonotype was recorded many times. This chain links TRBV12-3 or TRBV12-4 with TRBJ2-7; tentatively, D is TRBD2 (7 bases). The CDR3 totals 14 residues. Trimming shortened V by 5 bases and J by 4 bases, and 15 bases separated the two germline ends. CDR3 region: CASSLERGGYEQYF. CDR3 coding DNA: TGTGCCAGCAGTCTAGAGAGGGGGGGATACGAGCAGTACTTC.

This clonotype came up a few times. The gene calls are TRBV19 and TRBJ2-5, with D perhaps TRBD2 (6 bases). The CDR3 runs to 15 residues. The V end lost 4 bases, the J end lost 0 bases, and 12 bases lay between the germline ends. CDR1 is LNHDA, CDR2 SQIVND, per germline (reference sequence). CDR3: CASSNSGTYQETQYF. CDR3 nucleotide sequence: TGTGCCAGTAGTAATAGCGGAACGTACCAAGAGACCCAGTACTTC.

On this clonotype itself: A much larger clone differs from this one at a single base, so this may be a read error. The rearrangement joins TRBV15 to TRBJ2-1; D possibly corresponds to TRBD1 (7 bases). The germline V and J ends were trimmed by 1 base and 8 bases, with 18 bases remaining between them. This CDR3 has 16 residues. CDR1 and CDR2 from the germline V gene are LNHNV and YYDKDF (reference sequence). The CDR3 spells CATSRVRDSGFDEQFF. The CDR3 DNA reads as TGTGCCACCAGCAGAGTGAGGGACAGCGGGTTCGATGAGCAGTTCTTC.

CDR3 sequence (DNA): TGTGCCAGCAGTTCCGGTCAGGGACTCAAGAACACTGAAGCTTTCTTT. Protein: CASSSGQGLKNTEAFF. The rearrangement links TRBV27 to TRBJ1-1; D is possibly TRBD1 (5 bases). Germline assignment: CDR1 MNHEY and CDR2 SMNVEV (reference sequence). Trimming cost V 4 bases and J 1 base, with 16 bases left between them. CDR3 length: 16 amino acids.

There are many counts of this clonotype. V usage is TRBV27 and J usage is TRBJ2-3, with TRBD2 matching 7 bases. After removal of 3 bases from V and 6 bases from J, the junction contained 6 bases not matched to a gene. Germline assignment: CDR1 MNHEY and CDR2 SMNVEV (reference sequence). This CDR3 is 14 amino acids long. CDR3 residues: CASSFARGGDTQYF. The CDR3 DNA follows: TGTGCCAGCAGTTTTGCGCGGGGAGGGGATACGCAGTATTTT.

This clonotype was detected ten times or more. The chain uses TRBV10-3 and TRBJ2-1, with 13 bases lining up with TRBD2. The CDR3 runs 15 residues. From germline, CDR1 is ENHRY and CDR2 SYGVKD. V lost 3 bases, J lost 9 bases, and 5 bases stayed unmatched. CDR3: CAISEGTSGKSEQFF. DNA of the CDR3: TGTGCCATCAGTGAAGGGACTAGCGGGAAAAGTGAGCAGTTCTTC.